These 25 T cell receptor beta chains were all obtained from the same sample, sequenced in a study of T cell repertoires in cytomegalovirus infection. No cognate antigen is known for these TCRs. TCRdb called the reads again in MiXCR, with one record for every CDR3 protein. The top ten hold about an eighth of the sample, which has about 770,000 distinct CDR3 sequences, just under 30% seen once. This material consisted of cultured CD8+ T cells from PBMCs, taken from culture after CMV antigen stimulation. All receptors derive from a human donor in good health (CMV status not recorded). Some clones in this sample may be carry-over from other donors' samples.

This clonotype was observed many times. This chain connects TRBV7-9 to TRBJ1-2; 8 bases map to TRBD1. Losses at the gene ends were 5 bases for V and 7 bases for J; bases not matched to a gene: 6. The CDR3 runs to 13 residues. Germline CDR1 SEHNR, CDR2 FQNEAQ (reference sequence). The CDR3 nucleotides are TGTGCCAGCAGCCCACAGGGGGAGGGTGGCTACACCTTC. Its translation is CASSPQGEGGYTF.

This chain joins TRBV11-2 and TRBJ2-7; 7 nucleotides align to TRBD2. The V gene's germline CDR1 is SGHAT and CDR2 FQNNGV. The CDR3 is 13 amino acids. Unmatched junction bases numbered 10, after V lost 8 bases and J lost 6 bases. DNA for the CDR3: TGTGCCAGCGGGAGGGACGGCGGGCGCGAGCAGTACGTC. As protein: CASGRDGGREQYV.

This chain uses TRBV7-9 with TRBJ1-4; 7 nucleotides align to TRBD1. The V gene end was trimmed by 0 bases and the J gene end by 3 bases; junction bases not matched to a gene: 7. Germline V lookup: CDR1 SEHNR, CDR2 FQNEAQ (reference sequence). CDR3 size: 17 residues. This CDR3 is CASSLAPQGVANEKLFF. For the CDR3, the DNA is TGTGCCAGCAGCTTAGCGCCTCAGGGGGTAGCTAATGAAAAACTGTTTTTT.

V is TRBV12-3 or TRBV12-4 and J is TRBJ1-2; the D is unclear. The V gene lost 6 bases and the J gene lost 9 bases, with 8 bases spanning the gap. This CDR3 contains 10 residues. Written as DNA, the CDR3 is TGTGCCAGCAGCTCGGAGAGCTACACCTTC. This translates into CASSSESYTF.

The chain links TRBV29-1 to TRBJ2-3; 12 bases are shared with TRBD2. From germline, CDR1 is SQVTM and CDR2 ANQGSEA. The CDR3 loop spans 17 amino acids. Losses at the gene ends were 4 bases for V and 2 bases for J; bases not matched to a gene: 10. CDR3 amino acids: CSVVLLTSGGFTDTQYF. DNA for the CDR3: TGCAGCGTTGTTCTTTTGACTAGCGGGGGCTTCACAGATACGCAGTATTTT.

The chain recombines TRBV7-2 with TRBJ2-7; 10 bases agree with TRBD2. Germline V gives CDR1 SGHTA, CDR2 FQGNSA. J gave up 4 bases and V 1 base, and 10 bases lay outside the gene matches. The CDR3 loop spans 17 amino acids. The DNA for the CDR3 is TGTGCCAGCAGCTTAGTCCTCGGTGGACTAGCGGCGTACGAGCAGTACTTC. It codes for CASSLVLGGLAAYEQYF.

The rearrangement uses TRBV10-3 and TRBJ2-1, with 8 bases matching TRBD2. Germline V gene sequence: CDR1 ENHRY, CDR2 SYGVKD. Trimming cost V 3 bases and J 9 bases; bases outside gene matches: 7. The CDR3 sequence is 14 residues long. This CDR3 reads CAISEWTSNSEQFF. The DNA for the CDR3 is TGTGCCATCAGTGAATGGACTAGCAACAGTGAGCAGTTCTTC.

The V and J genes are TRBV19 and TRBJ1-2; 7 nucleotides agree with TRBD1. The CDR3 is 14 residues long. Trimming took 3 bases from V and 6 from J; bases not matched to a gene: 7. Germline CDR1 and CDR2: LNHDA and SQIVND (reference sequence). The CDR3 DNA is TGTGCCAGTAGTATGATTGGCCAGGGGGATGGCTACACCTTC. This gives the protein CASSMIGQGDGYTF.

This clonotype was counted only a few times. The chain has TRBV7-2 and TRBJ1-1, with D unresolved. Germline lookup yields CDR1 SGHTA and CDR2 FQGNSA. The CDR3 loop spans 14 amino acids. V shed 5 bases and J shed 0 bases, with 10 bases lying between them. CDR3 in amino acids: CASSPYGLNTEAFF. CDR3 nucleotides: TGTGCCAGCAGCCCCTACGGCCTGAACACTGAAGCTTTCTTT.

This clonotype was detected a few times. CDR3 DNA sequence: TGTGCCATCAGTGAGTCAGCCGGGGCCGCGGGGAACATTCAGTACTTC. Its translation is CAISESAGAAGNIQYF. The chain joins TRBV10-3 to TRBJ2-4, with TRBD2 as a possible D gene (6 bases). Between the trimmed V and J ends, which lost 0 bases and 7 bases, there was a span of 16 bases. Germline CDR1 ENHRY, CDR2 SYGVKD. There are 16 residues in the CDR3.

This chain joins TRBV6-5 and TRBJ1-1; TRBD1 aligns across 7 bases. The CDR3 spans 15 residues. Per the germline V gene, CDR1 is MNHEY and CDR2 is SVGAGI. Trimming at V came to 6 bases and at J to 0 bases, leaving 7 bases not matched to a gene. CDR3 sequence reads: CASSRTGWMNTEAFF. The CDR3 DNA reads TGTGCCAGCAGCCGGACAGGATGGATGAACACTGAAGCTTTCTTT.

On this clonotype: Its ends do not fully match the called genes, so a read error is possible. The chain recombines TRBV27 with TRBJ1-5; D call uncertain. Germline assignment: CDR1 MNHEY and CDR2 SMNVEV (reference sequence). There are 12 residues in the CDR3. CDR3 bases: TGTGTCAGCAGTGCGTCGGGGCAGCCCCAGCATTTT. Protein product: CVSSASGQPQHF.

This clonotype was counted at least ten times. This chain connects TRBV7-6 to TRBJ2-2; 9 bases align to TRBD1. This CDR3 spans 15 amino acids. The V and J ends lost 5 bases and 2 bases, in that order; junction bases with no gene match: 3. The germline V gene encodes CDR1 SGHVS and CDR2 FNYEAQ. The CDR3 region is CASSGGQGNTGELFF. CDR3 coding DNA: TGTGCCAGCAGCGGGGGACAGGGCAACACCGGGGAGCTGTTTTTT.

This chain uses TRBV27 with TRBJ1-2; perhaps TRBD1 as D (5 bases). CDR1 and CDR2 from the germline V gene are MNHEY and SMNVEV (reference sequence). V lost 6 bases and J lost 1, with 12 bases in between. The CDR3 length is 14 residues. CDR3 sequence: CASRLGVSNYGYTF. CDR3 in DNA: TGTGCCAGCAGACTAGGGGTCAGTAACTATGGCTACACCTTC.

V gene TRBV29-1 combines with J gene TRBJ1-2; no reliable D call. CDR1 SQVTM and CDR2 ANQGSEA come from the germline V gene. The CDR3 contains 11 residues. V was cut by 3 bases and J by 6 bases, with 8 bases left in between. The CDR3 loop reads CSVETKDGYTF. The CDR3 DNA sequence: TGCAGCGTTGAGACAAAGGATGGCTACACCTTC.

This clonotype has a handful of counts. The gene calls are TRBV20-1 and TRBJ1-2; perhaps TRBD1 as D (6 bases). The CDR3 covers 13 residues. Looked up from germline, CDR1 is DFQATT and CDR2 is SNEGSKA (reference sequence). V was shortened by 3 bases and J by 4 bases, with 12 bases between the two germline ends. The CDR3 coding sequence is TGCAGTGCTAGGGGTGGACAGCCCTATGGCTACACCTTC. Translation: CSARGGQPYGYTF.

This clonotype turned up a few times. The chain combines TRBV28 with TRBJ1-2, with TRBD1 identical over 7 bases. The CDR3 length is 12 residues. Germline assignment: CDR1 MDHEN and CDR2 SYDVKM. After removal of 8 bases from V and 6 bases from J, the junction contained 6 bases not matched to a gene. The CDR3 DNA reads TGTGCCAGCTTTGCAGGGGGACATGGCTACACCTTC. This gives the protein CASFAGGHGYTF.

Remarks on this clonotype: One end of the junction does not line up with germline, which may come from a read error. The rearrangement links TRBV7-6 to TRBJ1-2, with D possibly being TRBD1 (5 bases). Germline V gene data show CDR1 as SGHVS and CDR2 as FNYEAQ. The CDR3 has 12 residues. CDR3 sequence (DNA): TGTGCCAGCAGCGGCCTTGGAACAGGCTTCACCTTC. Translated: CASSGLGTGFTF.

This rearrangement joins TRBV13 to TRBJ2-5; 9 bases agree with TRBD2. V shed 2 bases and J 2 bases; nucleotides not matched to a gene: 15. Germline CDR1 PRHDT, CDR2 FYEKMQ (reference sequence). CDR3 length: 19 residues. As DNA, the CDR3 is TGTGCCAGCAGCTTAAGTCAATCGGGTAGCGGGGGAGAACAAGAGACCCAGTACTTC. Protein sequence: CASSLSQSGSGGEQETQYF.

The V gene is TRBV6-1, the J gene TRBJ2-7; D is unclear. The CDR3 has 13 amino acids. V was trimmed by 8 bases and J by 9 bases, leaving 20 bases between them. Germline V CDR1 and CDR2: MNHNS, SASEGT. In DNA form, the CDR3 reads TGTGCCAGCGGTCTTGGGGTACTGGCTGGGCAGTACGTC. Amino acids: CASGLGVLAGQYV.

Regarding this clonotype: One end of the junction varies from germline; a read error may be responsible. The CDR3: CASSSRQAALGETFF. Here the CDR3 DNA reads TGTGCCAGCAGCTCCCGACAGGCCGCCCTTGGTGAAACTTTCTTT. The rearrangement joins TRBV13 to TRBJ1-1; TRBD1 might be the D (6 bases). The CDR3 consists of 15 residues. From germline, CDR1 is PRHDT and CDR2 FYEKMQ (reference sequence).

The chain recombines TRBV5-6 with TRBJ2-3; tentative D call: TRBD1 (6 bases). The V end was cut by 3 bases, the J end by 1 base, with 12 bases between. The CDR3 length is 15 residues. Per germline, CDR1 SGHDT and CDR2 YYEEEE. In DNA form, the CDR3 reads TGTGCCAGCAGCTCGGGGACAACACGCACAGATACGCAGTATTTT. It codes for CASSSGTTRTDTQYF. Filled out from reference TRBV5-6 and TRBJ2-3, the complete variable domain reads DAGVTQSPTHLIKTRGQQVTLRCSPKSGHDTVSWYQQALGQGPQFIFQYYEEEERQRGNFPDRFSGHQFPNYSSELNVNALLLGDSALYLCASSSGTTRTDTQYFGPGTRLTVL.

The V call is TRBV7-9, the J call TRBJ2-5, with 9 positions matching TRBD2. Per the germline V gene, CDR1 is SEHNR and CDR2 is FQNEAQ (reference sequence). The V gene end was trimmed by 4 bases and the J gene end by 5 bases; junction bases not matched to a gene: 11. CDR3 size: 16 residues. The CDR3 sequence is CASSSSGDPHSETQYF. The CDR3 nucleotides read TGTGCCAGCAGCTCTAGCGGGGACCCCCATTCGGAGACCCAGTACTTC.

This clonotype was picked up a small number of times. The CDR3 sequence: CASSLARGGYEQYF. CDR3 DNA: TGTGCCAGCAGTTTGGCCAGGGGTGGCTACGAGCAGTACTTC. V gene TRBV12-3 or TRBV12-4 combines with J gene TRBJ2-7; D possibly corresponds to TRBD1 (6 bases). The CDR3 has 14 residues. V dropped 3 bases and J dropped 3 bases, with 12 bases sitting between them.

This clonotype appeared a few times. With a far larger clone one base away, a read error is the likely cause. The CDR3 region is CASSLSWTEAFF. The DNA for the CDR3 is TGTGCCAGCAGCTTAAGTTGGACTGAAGCTTTCTTT. The rearrangement uses TRBV5-5 and TRBJ1-1; unclear D gene. Germline CDR1 SGHKS, CDR2 YYEKEE (reference sequence). This CDR3 is built from 12 residues. Trimming pared 2 bases from V and 5 bases from J, leaving 7 bases between.